Following are 3 T cell receptor beta chains from one sample sequenced in a study of cytomegalovirus exposure and HLA in healthy donors. Primers included in the PCR were 60 Vbeta and 13 Jbeta primers. Assay used: immunoSEQ multiplex PCR; TCRdb lists only in-frame clones, some missing. The data show under 150,000 clones, roughly 80% seen once. Source material: PBMCs. These receptor sequences come from a woman in her 40s in good health and CMV-seropositive.

This clone has just a few counts. V is TRBV5-1 and J is TRBJ2-7, with D maybe TRBD1 (6 bases). Trimming removed 4 bases from V and 2 bases from J, with 16 bases in between. Per germline, CDR1 SGHRS and CDR2 YFSETQ. The CDR3 contains 15 residues. The DNA for the CDR3 is TGCGCCAGCAGCCCCGAGCAGGGGATACCCTACGAGCAGTACTTC. Translated: CASSPEQGIPYEQYF.

The chain uses TRBV2 and TRBJ2-7, with 7 bases matching TRBD1. CDR1 and CDR2 (germline): SNHLY, FYNNEI. The CDR3 is 15 residues long. V lost 5 bases to trimming and J lost 2 bases; unmatched junction nucleotides: 9. CDR3 bases: TGTGCCAGCAGTCCCTCCGGGACAGAGACCTACGAGCAGTACTTC. This sequence encodes CASSPSGTETYEQYF.

This chain uses TRBV28 with TRBJ1-5, with D hard to call. Trimming removed 1 base at V and 3 bases at J, with 13 bases between. CDR1 is MDHEN, CDR2 SYDVKM, per germline. The CDR3 sequence is 16 residues long. The CDR3 region is CASSLYPGSINQPQHF. DNA of the CDR3: TGTGCCAGCAGTTTATATCCGGGGTCAATCAATCAGCCCCAGCATTTT.